These 17 T cell receptor beta chains share one sample of origin, sequenced in a study of identical twins. TCRdb fed the 5' RACE reads into MiXCR, producing one record per CDR3 protein. In the table there are 690,000 or so distinct CDR3 sequences, 8.6% of which are singletons. These records were also assigned to another study, of yellow fever vaccine responses in identical twins.

Sequenced sample: PBMCs. These receptor sequences come from a woman younger than 30 in good health.

This chain links TRBV4-3 with TRBJ2-1; TRBD2 might be the D (5 bases). The CDR3 length is 15 residues. The germline gives CDR1 LGHNA, CDR2 YSLEER. V was shortened by 0 bases and J by 7 bases, with 13 bases between the two germline ends. This CDR3 is CASSQDRNSANEQFF. The CDR3 coding sequence is TGCGCCAGCAGCCAAGACCGGAATAGCGCAAATGAGCAGTTCTTC.

This clonotype was counted only a few times. The chain employs TRBV29-1 and TRBJ1-1; 7 positions match TRBD1. CDR3 length equals 13 residues. Losses at the gene ends were 4 bases for V and 5 bases for J; bases not matched to a gene: 7. CDR1 SQVTM and CDR2 ANQGSEA come from the germline V gene. The CDR3 sequence is CSVGGQEGTEAFF. The DNA of the CDR3 is TGCAGCGTTGGTGGACAGGAGGGTACTGAAGCTTTCTTT.

The table lists this clonotype with a few counts. This sequence joins TRBV15 and TRBJ2-7, with 9 bases fitting TRBD1. The CDR3 consists of 14 residues. V gave up 3 bases and J gave up 2 bases; unmatched junction bases: 2. Per germline, CDR1 LNHNV and CDR2 YYDKDF (reference sequence). This CDR3 reads CATSSRDRAYEQYF. The CDR3 nucleotides read TGTGCCACCAGCAGCCGGGACAGGGCCTACGAGCAGTACTTC.

V is TRBV29-1 and J is TRBJ2-7; no clear D gene. Per germline, CDR1 SQVTM and CDR2 ANQGSEA. V lost 7 bases and J lost 1, with 14 bases in between. This CDR3 has 13 residues. CDR3 sequence (DNA): TGCAGCGCCCAACGTGCGCGATCCTACGAGCAGTACTTC. Translated: CSAQRARSYEQYF.

V gene TRBV6-5 combines with J gene TRBJ2-7; no definite D call. The CDR3 is 11 residues long. V lost 0 bases to trimming and J lost 5 bases, with 2 bases between them. CDR1 is MNHEY and CDR2 is SVGAGI in the germline V gene. The DNA for the CDR3 is TGTGCCAGCAGTTACTCGAACGAGCAGTACTTC. Its protein product is CASSYSNEQYF.

This chain connects TRBV5-4 to TRBJ2-4; 11 positions agree with TRBD2. Germline CDR1 SGHNT, CDR2 YYREEE (reference sequence). The trim removed 4 bases at V and 1 base at J, leaving 7 bases unmatched. The CDR3 covers 17 residues. The DNA of the CDR3 is TGTGCCAGCAGCGCCATTTCTAGCGGGAGGGCCAAAAACATTCAGTACTTC. Translated: CASSAISSGRAKNIQYF.

V and J are TRBV5-1 and TRBJ1-2; possibly TRBD1 for D (5 bases). The CDR3 length is 16 residues. The V end was cut by 0 bases, the J end by 6 bases, with 18 bases between. Looked up from germline, CDR1 is SGHRS and CDR2 is YFSETQ. In DNA form, the CDR3 reads TGCGCCAGCAGCTTGGGGTTAGACAGTGCCGTGGATGGCTACACCTTC. Translation gives CASSLGLDSAVDGYTF.

This clonotype has just a few counts. The rearrangement uses TRBV5-1 and TRBJ2-5; the match to TRBD1 covers 7 bases. V lost 2 bases, J lost 3 bases, and 7 bases stayed unmatched. Germline V lookup: CDR1 SGHRS, CDR2 YFSETQ. The CDR3 totals 15 residues. CDR3 region: CASSLTGTVKETQYF. The CDR3 DNA reads TGCGCCAGCAGCTTAACTGGGACAGTTAAAGAGACCCAGTACTTC. Complete variable domain (other parts from reference TRBV5-1 and TRBJ2-5): KAGVTQTPRYLIKTRGQQVTLSCSPISGHRSVSWYQQTPGQGLQFLFEYFSETQRNKGNFPGRFSGRQFSNSRSEMNVSTLELGDSALYLCASSLTGTVKETQYFGPGTRLLVL.

This clonotype occurred many times. The chain combines TRBV2 with TRBJ2-7; tentative D call: TRBD2 (6 bases). In germline, CDR1 is SNHLY, CDR2 FYNNEI. The V end was cut by 11 bases, the J end by 4 bases, with 18 bases between. This CDR3 comprises 13 residues. The CDR3, as DNA: TGTGCCGCCTCGGAGGGCCGAGGGTACGAGCAGTACTTC. Its translation: CAASEGRGYEQYF.

This clonotype was found a few times. CDR3 sequence (DNA): TGTGCTAGTGGTTCGGGCGGAGACAGGGGAGGGACCGGGGAGCTGTTTTTT. This sequence encodes CASGSGGDRGGTGELFF. The chain has TRBV12-5 and TRBJ2-2, with D perhaps matching TRBD1 (8 bases). This CDR3 region has 17 residues. Germline lookup yields CDR1 LGHNT and CDR2 FRNRAP. Trimming cost V 4 bases and J 5 bases, with 20 bases left between them.

The gene calls are TRBV7-2 and TRBJ2-4; D call uncertain. CDR1 is SGHTA and CDR2 is FQGNSA in the germline V gene. V was cut by 5 bases and J by 0 bases, with 14 bases left in between. The CDR3 has 16 amino acids. CDR3 sequence reads: CASSQRTGLAKNIQYF. In DNA form, the CDR3 reads TGTGCCAGCAGCCAGAGGACGGGTCTAGCCAAAAACATTCAGTACTTC.

The chain carries TRBV2 and TRBJ2-1, with 7 bases identical to TRBD1. The CDR3 has 14 residues. The V segment lost 3 bases and the J segment 5 bases; nucleotides outside the gene matches: 4. CDR1 is SNHLY, CDR2 FYNNEI, per germline. The CDR3 is CASSDDRADNEQFF. In nucleotides, the CDR3 is TGTGCCAGCAGTGATGACAGGGCCGACAATGAGCAGTTCTTC.

This clonotype was detected only a few times. This chain connects TRBV9 to TRBJ2-7, with TRBD2 identical over 9 bases. The CDR3 covers 16 residues. In germline, CDR1 is SGDLS, CDR2 YYNGEE. The trim removed 0 bases at V and 2 bases at J, leaving 6 bases unmatched. In nucleotides, the CDR3 is TGTGCCAGCAGCGTAGGGCTAGCGGGAACCGCCTACGAGCAGTACTTC. Encoded protein: CASSVGLAGTAYEQYF.

This clonotype appeared a few times. V and J are TRBV6-1 and TRBJ1-5; D is undetermined. V was shortened by 5 bases and J by 2 bases, with 13 bases between the two germline ends. Germline assignment: CDR1 MNHNS and CDR2 SASEGT. This CDR3 is built from 15 residues. CDR3 in amino acids: CASSYAASGNQPQHF. Here the CDR3 DNA reads TGTGCCAGCAGTTATGCGGCTTCGGGCAATCAGCCCCAGCATTTT.

This clonotype was seen a few times. The chain employs TRBV12-3 or TRBV12-4 and TRBJ2-1; D is unresolved. CDR3 length: 15 amino acids. Trimming cost V 5 bases and J 0 bases, with 11 bases left between them. The CDR3 loop reads CASSLPSHSYNEQFF. The CDR3 DNA reads as TGTGCCAGCAGTCTTCCTAGTCACTCCTACAATGAGCAGTTCTTC.

This clonotype has a count of ten or more. The gene calls are TRBV3-1 and TRBJ2-1; maybe TRBD1 (6 bases). Between the trimmed V and J ends, which lost 3 bases and 5 bases, there was a span of 14 bases. Germline V gene sequence: CDR1 LGHDT, CDR2 YNNKEL (reference sequence). This CDR3 contains 15 residues. Here the CDR3 reads CASSHDAGVHNEQFF. The CDR3 DNA follows: TGTGCCAGCAGCCATGATGCAGGGGTACACAATGAGCAGTTCTTC.

DNA for the CDR3: TGTGCCAGCAGCTTGGGGGGCCGACCTCCTGAGCAGTTCTTC. Its translation: CASSLGGRPPEQFF. The chain links TRBV5-4 to TRBJ2-1; weak D call: TRBD1 (5 bases). The CDR3 contains 14 residues. V lost 0 bases and J 9 bases, leaving 13 bases between the germline ends. Germline loops: CDR1 SGHNT, CDR2 YYREEE (reference sequence). Together with reference TRBV5-4 and TRBJ2-1, the CDR3 gives the full variable domain: ETGVTQSPTHLIKTRGQQVTLRCSSQSGHNTVSWYQQALGQGPQFIFQYYREEENGRGNFPPRFSGLQFPNYSSELNVNALELDDSALYLCASSLGGRPPEQFFGPGTRLTVL.